Below, 3 T cell receptor beta chains from the same sample are listed, as sequenced in a study of T cells in Graves' hyperthyroidism and ophthalmopathy. The investigators amplified TCR beta CDR3 regions from RNA transcripts. The study used the HTBI primer set for a first-round RT-PCR of the TCR CDR3. TCRdb reprocessed the multiplex PCR reads via MiXCR and lists one record per CDR3 protein. Seen here are under 750,000 distinct CDR3 sequences, roughly 20% observed once, and the top ten hold roughly 17%. Sequenced input: blood. These receptors came from a woman in her fifties or sixties with Graves' hyperthyroidism that later progressed to Graves' ophthalmopathy.

This clonotype was observed at least ten times. CDR3 in amino acids: CASSLDHWAAYGYTF. In DNA form, the CDR3 reads TGTGCCAGCAGCTTAGATCACTGGGCGGCATATGGCTACACCTTC. The J gene is TRBJ1-2, the V gene TRBV11-2; no clear D. Germline V gives CDR1 SGHAT, CDR2 FQNNGV. There are 15 residues in the CDR3. V lost 0 bases and J lost 5, with 13 bases in between.

This rearrangement joins TRBV5-1 to TRBJ2-2; maybe TRBD2 (5 bases). Trimming left V 0 bases short and J 3 bases short, with 9 bases between. CDR1 and CDR2 (germline): SGHRS, YFSETQ. This CDR3 has 15 amino acids. The CDR3 reads CASSLGLEDTGELFF. The CDR3 DNA is TGCGCCAGCAGCTTGGGCTTGGAGGACACCGGGGAGCTGTTTTTT. Drawing the rest from reference TRBV5-1 and TRBJ2-2, the complete variable domain is KAGVTQTPRYLIKTRGQQVTLSCSPISGHRSVSWYQQTPGQGLQFLFEYFSETQRNKGNFPGRFSGRQFSNSRSEMNVSTLELGDSALYLCASSLGLEDTGELFFGEGSRLTVL.

This clonotype has more than one count but fewer than ten. The chain uses TRBV13 and TRBJ2-2; no firm D call. Germline assignment: CDR1 PRHDT and CDR2 FYEKMQ (reference sequence). The CDR3 is 14 residues long. V lost 5 bases and J 1 base, leaving 8 bases between the germline ends. DNA for the CDR3: TGTGCCAGCAGCCCTAGGCGGAACACCGGGGAGCTGTTTTTT. Its translation: CASSPRRNTGELFF.